The 25 T cell receptor beta chains below were found in one sample sequenced in a study of blood T cells in healthy people across ages. The authors ran a second PCR of about 6 to 12 cycles using a sample-barcoded 5' primer and a J-beta primer mix. MiXCR was run by TCRdb on the 5' RACE reads, yielding one entry per CDR3 protein. The data show hundreds of thousands of distinct CDR3 sequences, under 65% seen once. The sample comprised blood. These receptors all come from a man aged 55 to 70 in good health.

The V and J genes are TRBV27 and TRBJ2-1; D gene unclear. The CDR3 is 9 amino acids. The germline V gene encodes CDR1 MNHEY and CDR2 SMNVEV (reference sequence). V gave up 11 bases and J gave up 7 bases, with 6 bases separating them. This CDR3 reads CAPRNEQFF. In DNA, the CDR3 is TGTGCCCCACGGAATGAGCAGTTCTTC.

The chain joins TRBV20-1 to TRBJ1-1; D unclear. V lost 0 bases and J lost 1, with 15 bases in between. The CDR3 extends over 16 amino acids. Germline loops: CDR1 DFQATT, CDR2 SNEGSKA (reference sequence). The CDR3 sequence: CSARDKDGLWNTEAFF. The CDR3 DNA reads TGCAGTGCTAGAGATAAGGACGGCCTATGGAACACTGAAGCTTTCTTT.

V is TRBV25-1 and J is TRBJ1-2, with D unclear. The CDR3 contains 16 residues. The ends were cut back, 0 bases at V and 6 bases at J, with 17 bases in the middle. The germline V gene encodes CDR1 MGHDK and CDR2 SYGVNS. The CDR3 spells CASSEYPAGRANGYTF. In DNA form, the CDR3 reads TGTGCCAGCAGTGAATATCCGGCAGGCCGAGCGAATGGCTACACCTTC.

The V and J genes are TRBV7-2 and TRBJ1-6; 11 nucleotides match TRBD1. The CDR3 loop spans 15 amino acids. CDR1 and CDR2 (germline): SGHTA, FQGNSA. V gave up 5 bases and J gave up 11 bases; unmatched junction bases: 8. DNA of the CDR3: TGTGCCAGCAGCCCACGGACAGGGGGCATGACACCCCTCCACTTT. Amino acids: CASSPRTGGMTPLHF.

The chain links TRBV3-1 to TRBJ2-5; D not resolved. The germline CDR1 and CDR2 sequences are LGHDT and YNNKEL (reference sequence). V shed 1 base and J shed 5 bases, with 14 bases lying between them. This CDR3 contains 15 residues. CDR3 DNA sequence: TGTGCCAGCAGCCAAGCTCGGGCCGTGGCGGAGACCCAGTACTTC. Translated, it gives CASSQARAVAETQYF.

This clonotype has only one observation. This chain uses TRBV28 with TRBJ2-6; maybe TRBD1 (5 bases). Germline loops: CDR1 MDHEN, CDR2 SYDVKM. Deletions cut 3 bases from V and 0 bases from J, with 9 bases between. This CDR3 comprises 16 residues. The CDR3 loop is CASSFPTVSGANVLTF. The CDR3 DNA sequence: TGTGCCAGCAGTTTCCCGACAGTCTCTGGGGCCAACGTCCTGACTTTC.

The chain joins TRBV29-1 to TRBJ2-5, with TRBD1 matching over 9 bases. The J segment lost 2 bases and the V segment lost 2 bases, leaving 12 bases of the junction unmatched. There are 17 residues in the CDR3. CDR1 and CDR2 from the germline V gene are SQVTM and ANQGSEA. CDR3 nucleotide sequence: TGCAGCGTTGAAAAGGGACAGGGCTTGGGGGCTCAAGAGACCCAGTACTTC. This encodes CSVEKGQGLGAQETQYF.

Regarding this clonotype: This could be a read error, since a much larger clone is one nucleotide away. V and J are TRBV5-1 and TRBJ2-1; D uncertain. The CDR3 loop spans 15 amino acids. The V gene's germline CDR1 is SGHRS and CDR2 YFSETQ. The V gene lost 1 base and the J gene lost 1 base, with 9 bases spanning the gap. The CDR3: CASSLSRQSYNEQFF. The CDR3 nucleotides read TGCGCCAGCAGCTTGAGTCGGCAGTCCTACAATGAGCAGTTCTTC.

The V gene is TRBV30, the J gene TRBJ1-6; 8 nucleotides line up with TRBD1. J was trimmed by 9 bases and V by 4 bases; bases with no gene match: 11. This CDR3 spans 15 amino acids. Looked up from germline, CDR1 is GTSNPN and CDR2 is SVGIG (reference sequence). This chain's CDR3 is CAWTPRTGLGSPLHF. The CDR3 nucleotides read TGTGCCTGGACCCCGCGGACAGGGCTGGGTTCACCCCTCCACTTT.

J is TRBJ2-1 and V is TRBV29-1, with D perhaps TRBD1 or TRBD2 (6 bases each). Germline V gene data show CDR1 as SQVTM and CDR2 as ANQGSEA. The CDR3 is 13 residues long. The ends were cut back, 4 bases at V and 6 bases at J, with 13 bases in the middle. The DNA of the CDR3 is TGCAGCGTTGGTTGGGGGGCAGGCAATGAGCAGTTCTTC. This gives the protein CSVGWGAGNEQFF.

The J gene is TRBJ2-5, the V gene TRBV9; 8 nucleotides agree with TRBD1. The CDR3 is made up of 15 amino acids. The ends lost 5 bases at V and 5 bases at J; junction bases unmatched: 11. Germline lookup yields CDR1 SGDLS and CDR2 YYNGEE. CDR3 coding DNA: TGTGCCAGCAGTTCCGGACAGGGCATTCGGGAGACCCAGTACTTC. This sequence encodes CASSSGQGIRETQYF.

The chain employs TRBV5-6 and TRBJ2-4; TRBD1 aligns across 7 bases. With the DNA end fitting TRBJ2-7 better, the J assignment may be wrong. The CDR3 runs 13 residues. Germline CDR1 and CDR2: SGHDT and YYEEEE. DNA of the CDR3: TGTGCCAGCAGCGTGCAGGGGGACTACGAGCAGTACTTC. As protein: CASSVQGDYEQYF.

This clonotype was seen a handful of times. V is TRBV6-2 or TRBV6-3 and J is TRBJ1-1, with TRBD1 matching 8 bases. The V gene end was trimmed by 7 bases and the J gene end by 10 bases; junction bases not matched to a gene: 5. This CDR3 is built from 11 residues. The germline gives CDR1 MNHEY, CDR2 SVGEGT. The CDR3 protein is CASKQGARAFF. CDR3 sequence (DNA): TGTGCCAGCAAGCAGGGGGCTCGAGCTTTCTTT.

This clonotype was recorded a few times. This chain links TRBV20-1 with TRBJ2-5; the match to TRBD1 covers 7 bases. Germline values: CDR1 DFQATT, CDR2 SNEGSKA (reference sequence). The V and J ends lost 3 bases and 4 bases, in that order; junction bases with no gene match: 8. The CDR3 covers 14 residues. The CDR3 here is CSASRQGVRETQYF. CDR3 bases: TGCAGTGCTAGTAGGCAGGGGGTACGAGAGACCCAGTACTTC.

Only a few counts were recorded for this clonotype. The J gene is TRBJ2-1, the V gene TRBV25-1; TRBD1 matches 7 bases. In germline, CDR1 is MGHDK, CDR2 SYGVNS. J was trimmed by 5 bases and V by 4 bases; bases with no gene match: 8. There are 15 residues in the CDR3. CDR3 amino acids: CASSVSGQGDNEQFF. The CDR3 DNA follows: TGTGCCAGCAGTGTTTCGGGGCAGGGGGACAATGAGCAGTTCTTC.

This rearrangement joins TRBV3-1 to TRBJ2-1; TRBD2 agrees at 8 bases. J was trimmed by 8 bases and V by 4 bases; bases with no gene match: 7. The CDR3 is made up of 14 amino acids. Per the germline V gene, CDR1 is LGHDT and CDR2 is YNNKEL (reference sequence). CDR3 nucleotide sequence: TGTGCCAGCAGCCTAGGACTAGCAAATGATGAGCAGTTCTTC. Translated: CASSLGLANDEQFF.

Only one count was recorded for this clonotype. The rearrangement uses TRBV29-1 and TRBJ2-3; no definite D call. V gave up 3 bases and J gave up 0 bases, with 13 bases separating them. The CDR3 sequence is 15 residues long. The germline V gene encodes CDR1 SQVTM and CDR2 ANQGSEA. CDR3 sequence: CSVDPLGSSTDTQYF. CDR3 nucleotide sequence: TGCAGCGTTGACCCTCTCGGCAGTAGCACAGATACGCAGTATTTT.

Turning to this clonotype: One end of the junction does not line up with germline, which may come from a read error. The rearrangement joins TRBV6-5 to TRBJ2-3, with D perhaps matching TRBD1 (6 bases). Germline V gives CDR1 MNHEY, CDR2 SVGAGI. This CDR3 has 14 residues. The CDR3 DNA sequence: TGTGCCGGCAGTTACAACAGGGGCACAGATACGCAGTATTTT. Its translation is CAGSYNRGTDTQYF.

The V and J genes are TRBV20-1 and TRBJ2-7, with 9 positions matching TRBD1. Looked up from germline, CDR1 is DFQATT and CDR2 is SNEGSKA (reference sequence). V shed 1 base, J shed 6 bases, and the junction held 4 bases outside the gene matches. The CDR3 has 13 residues. CDR3 sequence: CSARGQGGPEQYF. DNA for the CDR3: TGCAGTGCTAGAGGACAGGGGGGACCCGAGCAGTACTTC.

J is TRBJ1-6 and V is TRBV20-1, with TRBD1 as a possible D gene (5 bases). Germline CDR1 reads DFQATT; CDR2 reads SNEGSKA (reference sequence). The CDR3 sequence is 14 residues long. Trimming pared 4 bases from V and 6 bases from J, leaving 13 bases between. The CDR3 sequence is CSANRRDGNSPLHF. The CDR3, as DNA: TGCAGTGCTAACCGCCGGGACGGTAATTCACCCCTCCACTTT.

This clonotype was seen more than once but under ten times. The V and J genes are TRBV7-8 and TRBJ2-1; 9 nucleotides align to TRBD2. J was trimmed by 2 bases and V by 5 bases; bases with no gene match: 4. The germline gives CDR1 SGHVS, CDR2 FQNEAQ. The CDR3 runs to 15 residues. This CDR3 is CASSPRLAAYNEQFF. The CDR3 bases are TGTGCCAGCAGCCCCCGACTAGCGGCCTACAATGAGCAGTTCTTC.

The V and J genes are TRBV2 and TRBJ2-5, with 7 positions matching TRBD1. CDR1 is SNHLY, CDR2 FYNNEI, per germline. The CDR3 has 14 residues. J gave up 2 bases and V 4 bases, and 4 bases lay outside the gene matches. The CDR3 region has the DNA TGTGCCAGCAGTGCCCAGGGGGTACAAGAGACCCAGTACTTC. Translating it yields CASSAQGVQETQYF.

A few counts support this clonotype. CDR3 protein: CSVDVRTDTQYF. Written as DNA, the CDR3 is TGCAGCGTTGATGTCCGCACAGATACGCAGTATTTT. The rearrangement uses TRBV29-1 and TRBJ2-3; unclear D gene. Trimming left V 3 bases short and J 1 base short, with 5 bases between. Per germline, CDR1 SQVTM and CDR2 ANQGSEA. This CDR3 is built from 12 residues.

CDR3 protein: CASSLDGTAAYNEQFF. CDR3 DNA sequence: TGCGCCAGCAGCTTGGATGGGACGGCAGCTTACAATGAGCAGTTCTTC. V gene TRBV5-1 combines with J gene TRBJ2-1; D is perhaps TRBD1 or TRBD2 (5 bases each). There are 16 residues in the CDR3. Germline-derived CDR1 and CDR2 are SGHRS and YFSETQ. With 0 bases removed from V and 4 bases from J, the gap between germline ends came to 14 bases.

The rearrangement links TRBV20-1 to TRBJ2-4; 8 bases align to TRBD2. This CDR3 is built from 17 residues. The germline CDR1 and CDR2 sequences are DFQATT and SNEGSKA (reference sequence). The trim removed 0 bases at V and 13 bases at J, leaving 20 bases unmatched. The CDR3 loop is CSARDDASGSRRGEQYF. In DNA, the CDR3 is TGCAGTGCTAGAGATGACGCTAGCGGGTCCAGAAGGGGGGAGCAGTACTTC.